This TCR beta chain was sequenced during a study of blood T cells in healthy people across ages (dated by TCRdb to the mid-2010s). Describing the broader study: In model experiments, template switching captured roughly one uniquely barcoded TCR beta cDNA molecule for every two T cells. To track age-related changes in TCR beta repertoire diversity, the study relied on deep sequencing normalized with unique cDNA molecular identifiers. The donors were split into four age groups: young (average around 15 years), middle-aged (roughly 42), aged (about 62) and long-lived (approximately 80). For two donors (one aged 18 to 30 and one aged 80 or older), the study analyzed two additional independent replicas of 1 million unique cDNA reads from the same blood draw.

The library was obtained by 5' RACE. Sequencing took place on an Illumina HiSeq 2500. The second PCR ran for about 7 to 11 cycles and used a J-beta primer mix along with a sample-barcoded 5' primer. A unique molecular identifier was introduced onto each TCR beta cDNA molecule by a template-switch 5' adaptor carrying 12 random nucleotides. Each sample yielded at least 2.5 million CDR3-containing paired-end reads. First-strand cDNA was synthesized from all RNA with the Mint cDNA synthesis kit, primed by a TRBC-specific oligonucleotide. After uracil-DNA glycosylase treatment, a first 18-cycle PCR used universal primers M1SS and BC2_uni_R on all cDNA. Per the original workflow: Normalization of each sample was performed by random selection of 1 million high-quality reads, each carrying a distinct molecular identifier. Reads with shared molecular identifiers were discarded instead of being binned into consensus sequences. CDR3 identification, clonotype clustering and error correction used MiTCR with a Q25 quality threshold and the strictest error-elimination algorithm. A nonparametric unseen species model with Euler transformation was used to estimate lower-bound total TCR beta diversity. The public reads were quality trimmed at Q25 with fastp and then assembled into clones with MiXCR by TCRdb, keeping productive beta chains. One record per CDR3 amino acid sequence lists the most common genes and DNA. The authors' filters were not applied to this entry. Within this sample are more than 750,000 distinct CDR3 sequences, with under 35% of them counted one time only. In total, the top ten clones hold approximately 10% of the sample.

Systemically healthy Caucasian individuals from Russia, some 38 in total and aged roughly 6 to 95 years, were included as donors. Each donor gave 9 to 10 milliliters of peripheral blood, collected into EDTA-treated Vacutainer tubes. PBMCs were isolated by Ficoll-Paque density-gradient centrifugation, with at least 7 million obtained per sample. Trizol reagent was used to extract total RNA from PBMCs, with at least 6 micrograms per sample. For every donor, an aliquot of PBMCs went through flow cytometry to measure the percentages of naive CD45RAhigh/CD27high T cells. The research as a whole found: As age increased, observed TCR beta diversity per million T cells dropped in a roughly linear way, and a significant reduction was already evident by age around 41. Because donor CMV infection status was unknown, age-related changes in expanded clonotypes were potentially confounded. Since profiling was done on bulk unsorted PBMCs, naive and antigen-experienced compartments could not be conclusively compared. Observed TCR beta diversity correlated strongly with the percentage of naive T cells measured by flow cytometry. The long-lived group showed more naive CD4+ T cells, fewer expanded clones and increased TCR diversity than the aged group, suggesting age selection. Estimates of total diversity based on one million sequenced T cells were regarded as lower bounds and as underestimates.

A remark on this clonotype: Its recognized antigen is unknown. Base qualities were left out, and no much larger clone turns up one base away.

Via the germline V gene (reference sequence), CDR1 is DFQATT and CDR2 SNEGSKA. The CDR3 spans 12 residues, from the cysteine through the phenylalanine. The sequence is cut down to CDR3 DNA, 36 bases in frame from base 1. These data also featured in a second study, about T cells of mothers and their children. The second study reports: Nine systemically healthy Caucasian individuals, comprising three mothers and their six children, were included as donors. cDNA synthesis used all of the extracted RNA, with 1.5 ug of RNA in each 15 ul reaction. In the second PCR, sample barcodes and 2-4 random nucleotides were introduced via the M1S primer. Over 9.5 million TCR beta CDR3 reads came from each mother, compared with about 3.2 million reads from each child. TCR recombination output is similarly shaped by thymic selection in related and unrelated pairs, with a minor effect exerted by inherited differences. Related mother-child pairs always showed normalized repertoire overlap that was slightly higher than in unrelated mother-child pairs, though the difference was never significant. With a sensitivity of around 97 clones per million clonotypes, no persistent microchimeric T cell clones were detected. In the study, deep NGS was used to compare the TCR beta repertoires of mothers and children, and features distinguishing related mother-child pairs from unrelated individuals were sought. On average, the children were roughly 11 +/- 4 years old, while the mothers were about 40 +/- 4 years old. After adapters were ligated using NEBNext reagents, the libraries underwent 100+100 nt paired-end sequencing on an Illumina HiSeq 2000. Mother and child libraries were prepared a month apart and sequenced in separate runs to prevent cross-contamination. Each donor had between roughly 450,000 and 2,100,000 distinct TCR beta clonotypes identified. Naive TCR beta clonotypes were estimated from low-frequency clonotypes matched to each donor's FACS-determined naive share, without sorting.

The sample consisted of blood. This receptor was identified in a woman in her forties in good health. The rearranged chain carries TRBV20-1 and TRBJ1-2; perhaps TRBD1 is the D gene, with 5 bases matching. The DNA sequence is TGCAGGGCGCCTGGGGGGGGTGGAGGCTACACCTTC. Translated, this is CRAPGGGGGYTF.